These 18 T cell receptor beta chains share one sample of origin, sequenced in a study of cytomegalovirus exposure and HLA in healthy donors. A multiplex PCR was run with 60 Vbeta primers and 13 Jbeta primers. Produced via immunoSEQ multiplex PCR; TCRdb's table is partial and in-frame only. The data show roughly 110,000 clones, approximately 81% seen once. Sequencing input: PBMCs. The receptors were gathered from a man aged 25-40 years in good health and CMV-seronegative.

The V call is TRBV6-4, the J call TRBJ2-1; TRBD2 matches 9 bases. The CDR3 sequence is 15 residues long. Losses at the gene ends were 2 bases for V and 8 bases for J; bases not matched to a gene: 7. Germline CDR1 and CDR2: MRHNA and SNTAGT. This CDR3 is CASSDGAGGPDEQFF. The CDR3 region has the DNA TGTGCCAGCAGTGACGGGGCGGGAGGGCCCGATGAGCAGTTCTTC.

In its sample, this clone was seen once. This rearrangement joins TRBV4-1 to TRBJ2-3, with 13 bases fitting TRBD2. The V gene's germline CDR1 is MGHRA and CDR2 YSYEKL. This CDR3 has 18 amino acids. With 3 bases clipped from V and 5 bases from J, the junction kept 11 bases outside the gene matches. This CDR3 is CASSQGLTSGGARDTQYF. CDR3 nucleotides: TGCGCCAGCAGCCAGGGTCTTACTAGCGGGGGGGCCCGAGATACGCAGTATTTT.

The J gene is TRBJ2-7, the V gene TRBV7-8; 10 nucleotides agree with TRBD1. The CDR3 is made up of 15 amino acids. V trimming: 3 bases; J trimming: 2 bases; junction bases outside the gene matches: 4. The V gene's germline CDR1 is SGHVS and CDR2 FQNEAQ. For the CDR3, the DNA is TGTGCCAGCAGCTTGGACAGGGGGTCTCCCTACGAGCAGTACTTC. This sequence encodes CASSLDRGSPYEQYF.

This clone was observed a handful of times. The chain has TRBV6-1 and TRBJ2-1, with a tentative D call TRBD1 (6 bases). This CDR3 has 15 residues. CDR1 and CDR2 (germline): MNHNS, SASEGT. Trimming stripped 10 bases from V and 0 bases from J, with 16 bases between. CDR3 protein: CATLVGQSSYNEQFF. CDR3 sequence (DNA): TGTGCCACCCTGGTCGGACAGAGCTCCTACAATGAGCAGTTCTTC.

This clone was observed once. The V and J genes are TRBV30 and TRBJ2-3, with D possibly TRBD1 on 5 matching bases. The germline gives CDR1 GTSNPN, CDR2 SVGIG (reference sequence). This CDR3 has 14 residues. The V and J ends lost 1 base and 1 base respectively, with 9 bases between them. The CDR3 DNA reads TGTGCCTGGAGTGAGGGCAGGGGCACAGATACGCAGTATTTT. Translation: CAWSEGRGTDTQYF.

The chain employs TRBV28 and TRBJ1-2; 7 nucleotides align to TRBD1. Germline V gene data show CDR1 as MDHEN and CDR2 as SYDVKM. The CDR3 extends over 16 amino acids. J gave up 2 bases and V 3 bases, and 9 bases lay outside the gene matches. CDR3 amino acids: CASSFRQGQPNYGYTF. The DNA of the CDR3 is TGTGCCAGCAGTTTTCGGCAGGGACAGCCGAACTATGGCTACACCTTC.

V is TRBV5-1 and J is TRBJ1-1; TRBD1 might be the D (6 bases). Germline CDR1 and CDR2: SGHRS and YFSETQ. V gave up 1 base and J gave up 4 bases, with 14 bases separating them. CDR3 length: 15 amino acids. CDR3 region: CASSLYERRGTEAFF. CDR3 nucleotides: TGCGCCAGCAGCTTGTATGAGCGCAGGGGCACTGAAGCTTTCTTT.

This chain uses TRBV6-4 with TRBJ1-3; D is perhaps TRBD1 (5 bases). V lost 5 bases and J lost 3, with 8 bases in between. The CDR3 is 13 amino acids. Germline V gene sequence: CDR1 MRHNA, CDR2 SNTAGT. The CDR3 nucleotides are TGTGCCAGCAGTTCGACAGTTGGAAACACCATATATTTT. Protein sequence: CASSSTVGNTIYF.

This rearrangement joins TRBV11-1 to TRBJ2-7, with D tentatively TRBD1 (6 bases). The length of the CDR3 is 15 residues. Germline assignment: CDR1 SGHAT and CDR2 FQDESV (reference sequence). The V end was cut by 3 bases, the J end by 4 bases, with 16 bases between. CDR3 protein: CASSLIWTDQYEQYF. The CDR3 DNA is TGTGCCAGCAGCTTGATCTGGACAGACCAATACGAGCAGTACTTC.

Notes on this clone: Other DNA sequences in this specimen translate into the identical CDR3. The chain is built from TRBV11-2 and TRBJ2-3; possibly TRBD1 for D (6 bases). V lost 4 bases and J lost 0, with 14 bases in between. Looked up from germline, CDR1 is SGHAT and CDR2 is FQNNGV. The CDR3 length is 16 residues. This CDR3 is CASSSPRGGSTDTQYF. CDR3 bases: TGTGCCAGCAGCTCGCCCAGGGGCGGGAGCACAGATACGCAGTATTTT.

The V and J genes are TRBV27 and TRBJ2-5, with D possibly matching TRBD1 (6 bases). V dropped 2 bases and J dropped 2 bases, with 9 bases sitting between them. The CDR3 has 14 amino acids. CDR1 is MNHEY and CDR2 is SMNVEV in the germline V gene (reference sequence). CDR3 protein: CASSLGRGQETQYF. Here the CDR3 DNA reads TGTGCCAGCAGTTTAGGCAGGGGTCAAGAGACCCAGTACTTC.

The genes are TRBV6-1 and TRBJ1-6; D is ambiguous. CDR3 size: 14 residues. CDR1 is MNHNS, CDR2 SASEGT, per germline. Trimming stripped 5 bases from V and 8 bases from J, with 13 bases between. The CDR3 loop reads CASSPGGDYSPLHF. DNA of the CDR3: TGTGCCAGCAGTCCCGGCGGGGATTATTCACCCCTCCACTTT.

The V call is TRBV7-8, the J call TRBJ1-1; 7 bases fit TRBD1. The CDR3 is 12 amino acids. Germline values: CDR1 SGHVS, CDR2 FQNEAQ. The junction had 8 bases not matched to a gene; V was cut back by 5 bases and J by 11 bases. The CDR3 nucleotides are TGTGCCAGCAGCCCAATTGACAGGGTCGCTTTCTTT. This gives the protein CASSPIDRVAFF.

Comments on this clone: The sample contains more than one DNA sequence encoding this CDR3. This rearrangement joins TRBV30 to TRBJ2-3; possibly TRBD1 for D (6 bases). V lost 0 bases and J lost 6, with 7 bases in between. The germline gives CDR1 GTSNPN, CDR2 SVGIG (reference sequence). This CDR3 spans 12 amino acids. The DNA of the CDR3 is TGTGCCTGGAGTGTTAGGGGGGATACGCAGTATTTT. This codes for CAWSVRGDTQYF.

The rearrangement links TRBV19 to TRBJ1-6; the D gene is possibly TRBD1 (5 bases). V was clipped by 5 bases and J by 8 bases, with 10 bases between them. The CDR3 is made up of 13 amino acids. Germline V lookup: CDR1 LNHDA, CDR2 SQIVND (reference sequence). CDR3 in DNA: TGTGCCAGTAGTGACGACAGACATTCACCCCTCCACTTT. Translated, it gives CASSDDRHSPLHF.

The chain combines TRBV30 with TRBJ1-5; D possibly corresponds to TRBD1 (5 bases). The length of the CDR3 is 18 residues. Germline CDR1 reads GTSNPN; CDR2 reads SVGIG (reference sequence). Trimming left V 0 bases short and J 0 bases short, with 18 bases between. Here the CDR3 DNA reads TGTGCCTGGAGTGTAGGCAGGGACTGGGCTTATAGCAATCAGCCCCAGCATTTT. It translates to CAWSVGRDWAYSNQPQHF.

In its sample, this clone was seen once. The chain links TRBV5-1 to TRBJ2-3, with 10 bases lining up with TRBD1. The V segment lost 5 bases and the J segment 3 bases; nucleotides outside the gene matches: 6. Germline CDR1 and CDR2: SGHRS and YFSETQ. CDR3 length: 15 amino acids. CDR3 nucleotides: TGCGCCAGCAGGAACAGGACAGGGGGGACAGATACGCAGTATTTT. Protein: CASRNRTGGTDTQYF.

Remarks on this clone: At one boundary the junction diverges from the germline segment, which might be a read error. The J gene is TRBJ1-1, the V gene TRBV29-1, with 11 bases fitting TRBD1. The germline V gene encodes CDR1 SQVTM and CDR2 ANQGSEA. The CDR3 runs to 13 residues. CDR3 sequence reads: CSVEGQGASEAFF. In DNA, the CDR3 is TGCAGCGTGGAAGGACAGGGGGCCTCCGAAGCTTTCTTT.